This TCR beta chain stems from a study of T cell responses to AZD1222 COVID-19 vaccine. Study-wide points: Seropositivity was recorded at baseline in only six AZD1222 recipients.

Between the trimmed V and J ends, which lost 1 base and 3 bases, there was a span of 14 bases. Germline CDR1 reads LGHDT; CDR2 reads YNNKEL (reference sequence). The CDR3 extends over 16 amino acids. TCRdb's table, derived via immunoSEQ multiplex PCR, lists solely in-frame clones and lacks some. The table records about 69,000 clones, roughly 83% of them present only once. For this clone: The antigen is not known.

The chain recombines TRBV3-1 (or the pseudogene TRBV3-2) with TRBJ2-3; no reliable D call. Specimen: peripheral blood, collected 28 days after the second AZD1222 dose. This clonotype was sampled from an adult who received the AZD1222 COVID-19 vaccine. Here the CDR3 reads CASSQVGLGLTDTQYF. CDR3 in DNA: TGTGCCAGCAGCCAAGTAGGGCTAGGGTTAACAGATACGCAGTATTTT.